These 14 T cell receptor beta chains originate from one sample sequenced in a study of CD8+CD57+ T cells in acquired aplastic anemia (dated 2018 in TCRdb). Patients chosen for sequencing had shown expansion of CD8+CD57+ cells by flow cytometry. The data were produced on an Illumina HiSeq 2000. Genomic DNA was used as template for profiling of TCR beta VDJ combinations and CDR3 sequences. In TCRdb, the public reads were trimmed at Q25 with fastp and aligned with MiXCR, with productive beta chains retained. Records with the same CDR3 protein are collapsed into one entry carrying the most frequent genes and DNA. The sample table records tens of thousands of distinct CDR3 sequences; about 70% of these occur just once. The top ten constitute approximately 80% of the sample. The sequencing sample was made of sorted CD4+, CD8+, or CD8+CD57+ T cells (not recorded which) from PBMCs. The receptors shown here come from a human donor with aplastic anemia.

The chain links TRBV29-1 to TRBJ1-1, with D possibly TRBD1 on 5 matching bases. The CDR3 is made up of 12 amino acids. Germline values: CDR1 SQVTM, CDR2 ANQGSEA. V was shortened by 4 bases and J by 4 bases, with 10 bases between the two germline ends. The CDR3 here is CSVVGERTEAFF. The CDR3 nucleotides read TGCAGCGTTGTGGGGGAGCGCACTGAAGCTTTCTTT.

Here the CDR3 reads CASNFQLNTEAFF. CDR3 coding DNA: TGTGCCAGCAATTTCCAGTTGAACACTGAAGCTTTCTTT. This chain links TRBV2 with TRBJ1-1; the D is unclear. The V and J ends lost 7 bases and 0 bases respectively, with 9 bases between them. Germline CDR1 is SNHLY and CDR2 is FYNNEI. The CDR3 is 13 residues long.

The chain couples TRBV19 to TRBJ1-6, with 8 positions matching TRBD1. In germline, CDR1 is LNHDA, CDR2 SQIVND (reference sequence). The CDR3 contains 15 residues. The V and J ends lost 5 bases and 5 bases, in that order; junction bases with no gene match: 5. The CDR3 is CASSDQQGDNSPLHF. Written as DNA, the CDR3 is TGTGCCAGTAGTGACCAACAGGGGGATAATTCACCCCTCCACTTT.

Of note for this clonotype: This could be a read error, since a much larger clone is one nucleotide away. J is TRBJ1-4 and V is TRBV7-9; D gene unclear. The CDR3 sequence is 12 residues long. V was pared by 3 bases and J by 7 bases, with 6 bases between. Germline CDR1 SEHNR, CDR2 FQNEAQ (reference sequence). CDR3 in amino acids: CASSFGIEKLFF. CDR3 nucleotide sequence: TGTGCCAGCAGCTTTGGTATTGAAAAACTGTTTTTT.

The chain uses TRBV7-9 and TRBJ2-7; 9 bases align to TRBD2. This CDR3 is built from 15 residues. The trim removed 5 bases at V and 3 bases at J, leaving 8 bases unmatched. Per the germline V gene, CDR1 is SEHNR and CDR2 is FQNEAQ (reference sequence). Written as DNA, the CDR3 is TGTGCCAGCAGCCCGTATAGCGGGAGCATCTACGAGCAGTACTTC. Its translation: CASSPYSGSIYEQYF.

The V call is TRBV7-9, the J call TRBJ2-1, with D unresolved. Trimming removed 6 bases from V and 5 bases from J, with 11 bases in between. This CDR3 spans 13 amino acids. CDR1 and CDR2 (germline): SEHNR, FQNEAQ (reference sequence). CDR3 sequence reads: CASSPNPDNEQFF. CDR3 coding DNA: TGTGCCAGCAGTCCCAACCCTGACAATGAGCAGTTCTTC.

This chain joins TRBV24-1 and TRBJ2-1, with 8 bases identical to TRBD2. This CDR3 has 17 residues. Germline values: CDR1 KGHDR, CDR2 SFDVKD. Trimming cost V 1 base and J 0 bases; bases outside gene matches: 4. The CDR3 DNA is TGTGCCACCAGTGATTTCCAGCGGGAGAGCTCCTACAATGAGCAGTTCTTC. Translating gives CATSDFQRESSYNEQFF.

The gene calls are TRBV9 and TRBJ1-6, with TRBD1 as a possible D gene (6 bases). CDR3 length: 14 amino acids. CDR1 is SGDLS and CDR2 is YYNGEE in the germline V gene. V was shortened by 3 bases and J by 10 bases, with 14 bases between the two germline ends. CDR3 coding DNA: TGTGCCAGCAGCGGGGGGGCCACCAACTCACCCCTCCACTTT. Encoded protein: CASSGGATNSPLHF.

This clonotype has only one observation. The chain carries TRBV7-6 and TRBJ2-7, with D possibly TRBD2 on 6 matching bases. The CDR3 length is 13 residues. V lost 1 base, J lost 5 bases, and 9 bases lay in between. Germline V gene data show CDR1 as SGHVS and CDR2 as FNYEAQ. The CDR3 is CASSLVGGNEQYF. DNA of the CDR3: TGTGCCAGCAGCTTAGTTGGGGGGAACGAGCAGTACTTC. Full variable domain (outside the CDR3, taken from reference TRBV7-6 and TRBJ2-7): GAGVSQSPRYKVTKRGQDVALRCDPISGHVSLYWYRQALGQGPEFLTYFNYEAQQDKSGLPNDRFSAERPEGSISTLTIQRTEQRDSAMYRCASSLVGGNEQYFGPGTRLTVT.

The chain couples TRBV29-1 to TRBJ1-1; 7 nucleotides line up with TRBD1. Germline V lookup: CDR1 SQVTM, CDR2 ANQGSEA. The V and J ends lost 6 bases and 1 base, in that order; junction bases with no gene match: 8. The CDR3 has 14 amino acids. CDR3 protein: CSVRTGGGNTEAFF. DNA for the CDR3: TGCAGCGTGCGGACAGGAGGGGGGAACACTGAAGCTTTCTTT.

As concerns this clonotype: In this CDR3 the conserved last residue, phenylalanine or tryptophan, is missing, so a read error is likely. V gene TRBV10-3 combines with J gene TRBJ1-6, with 11 bases identical to TRBD1. The J segment lost 10 bases and the V segment lost 4 bases, leaving 3 bases of the junction unmatched. CDR1 ENHRY and CDR2 SYGVKD come from the germline V gene. The CDR3 runs 14 residues. CDR3 protein: CAISGTGGKSPLHL. DNA of the CDR3: TGTGCCATCAGTGGGACAGGGGGCAAATCACCCCTCCACCTT.

This clonotype showed up just a few times. The gene calls are TRBV24-1 and TRBJ2-1; the D is unclear. V lost 6 bases and J 1 base, leaving 3 bases between the germline ends. The CDR3 contains 12 residues. In germline, CDR1 is KGHDR, CDR2 SFDVKD. This CDR3 is CATSRSYNEQFF. CDR3 bases: TGTGCCACCAGTAGATCCTACAATGAGCAGTTCTTC.

The V gene is TRBV5-1, the J gene TRBJ2-1, with D possibly matching TRBD2 (5 bases). Trimming left V 0 bases short and J 0 bases short, with 19 bases between. Germline CDR1 SGHRS, CDR2 YFSETQ. The CDR3 loop spans 19 amino acids. The CDR3 region is CASSLDGDSGESSYNEQFF. The CDR3 DNA is TGCGCCAGCAGCTTGGACGGTGATTCCGGGGAGAGCTCCTACAATGAGCAGTTCTTC.

This clonotype was found many times. The DNA for the CDR3 is TGTGCCACCAGCAACGGAGGAGGGGGAAGCAATCAGCCCCAGCATTTT. This gives the protein CATSNGGGGSNQPQHF. This chain links TRBV15 with TRBJ1-5, with D perhaps TRBD1 (6 bases). This CDR3 has 16 residues. CDR1 is LNHNV and CDR2 is YYDKDF in the germline V gene (reference sequence). V lost 4 bases and J 1 base, leaving 14 bases between the germline ends.